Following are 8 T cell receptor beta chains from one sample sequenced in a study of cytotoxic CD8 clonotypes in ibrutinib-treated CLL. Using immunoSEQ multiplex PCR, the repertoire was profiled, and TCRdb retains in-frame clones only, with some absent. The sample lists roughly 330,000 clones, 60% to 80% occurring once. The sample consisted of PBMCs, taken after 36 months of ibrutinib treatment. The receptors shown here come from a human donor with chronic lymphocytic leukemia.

The CDR3 sequence: CASSFNGQPTMSYTF. CDR3 nucleotide sequence: TGTGCCAGCAGCTTCAACGGACAGCCGACTATGAGCTACACCTTC. The chain carries TRBV7-9 and TRBJ1-2, with D tentatively TRBD1 (6 bases). The CDR3 runs 15 residues. Germline CDR1 is SEHNR and CDR2 is FQNEAQ (reference sequence). V lost 3 bases to trimming and J lost 9 bases, with 20 bases between them.

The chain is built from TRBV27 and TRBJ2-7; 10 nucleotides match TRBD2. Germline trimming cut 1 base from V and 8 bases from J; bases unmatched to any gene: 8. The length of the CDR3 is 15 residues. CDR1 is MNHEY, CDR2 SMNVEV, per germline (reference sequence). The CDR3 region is CASSLFASGSIKQYF. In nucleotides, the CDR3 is TGTGCCAGCAGTTTATTCGCTAGCGGGAGCATTAAGCAGTACTTC.

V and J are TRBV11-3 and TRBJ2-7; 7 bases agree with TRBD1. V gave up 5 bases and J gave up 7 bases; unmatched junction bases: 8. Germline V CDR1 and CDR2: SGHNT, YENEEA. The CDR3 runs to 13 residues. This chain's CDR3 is CASSPDRVGEQYF. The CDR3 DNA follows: TGTGCCAGCAGCCCTGACAGGGTGGGAGAGCAGTACTTC.

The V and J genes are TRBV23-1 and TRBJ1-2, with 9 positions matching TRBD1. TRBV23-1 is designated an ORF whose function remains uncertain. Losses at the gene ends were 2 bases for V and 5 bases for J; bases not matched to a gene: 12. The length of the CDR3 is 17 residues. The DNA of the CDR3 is TGCGCCAGCAGTCAAGATGACAGGGGGTTAGAAGGGTATGGCTACACCTTC. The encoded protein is CASSQDDRGLEGYGYTF.

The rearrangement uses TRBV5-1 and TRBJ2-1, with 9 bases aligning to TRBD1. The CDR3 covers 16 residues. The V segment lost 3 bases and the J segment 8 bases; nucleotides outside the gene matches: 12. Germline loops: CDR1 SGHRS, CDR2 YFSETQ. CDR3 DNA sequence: TGCGCCAGCAGCTGGGACCGGGACAGGGTATTCGATGAGCAGTTCTTC. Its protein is CASSWDRDRVFDEQFF.

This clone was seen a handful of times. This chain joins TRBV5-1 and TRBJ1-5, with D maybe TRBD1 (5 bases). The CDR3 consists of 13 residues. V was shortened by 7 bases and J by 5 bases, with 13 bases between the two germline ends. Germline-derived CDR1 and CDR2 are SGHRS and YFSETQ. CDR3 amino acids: CASESLRDQPQHF. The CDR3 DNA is TGCGCCAGCGAATCCCTCAGGGATCAGCCCCAGCATTTT.

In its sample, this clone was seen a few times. CDR3 coding DNA: TGTGCCAGCAGCTCCACACATAGGACTGGAAACACCATATATTTT. It yields the protein CASSSTHRTGNTIYF. V and J are TRBV11-2 and TRBJ1-3; no definite D call. Trimming shortened V by 4 bases and J by 2 bases, and 12 bases separated the two germline ends. The germline V gene has CDR1 SGHAT and CDR2 FQNNGV. The CDR3 has 15 residues.

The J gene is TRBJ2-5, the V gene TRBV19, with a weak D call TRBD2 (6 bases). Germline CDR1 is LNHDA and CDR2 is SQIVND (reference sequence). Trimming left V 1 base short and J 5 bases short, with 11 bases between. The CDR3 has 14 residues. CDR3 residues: CASSIGGDGETQYF. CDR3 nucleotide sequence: TGTGCCAGTAGTATAGGGGGGGACGGGGAGACCCAGTACTTC.